These T cell receptor beta chains were read from a single sample in a study of follicular helper T cells after annual influenza vaccination. The protocol was immunoSEQ multiplex PCR, while the TCRdb copy is restricted to in-frame clones and leaves out a portion. The sample shows 9,900 or so clones, roughly 80% of them seen only once. This specimen was CXCR5- memory CD4+ T cells sorted from blood, taken 6 weeks after influenza vaccination. The receptors come from an adult who received the influenza vaccine. Both conserved end residues are part of each CDR3. The order of the fields is J gene, CDR3 length, D gene, V gene, clone size, CDR3 DNA, CDR3 protein. D genes are given only for firm matches. Clone size is not always given. Where it is, it says once, few, many or a class for expanded clones.

TRBJ1-1 13 - TRBV19 - TGTGCCAGTAGTATATATATGAACACTGAAGCTTTCTTT CASSIYMNTEAFF
TRBJ1-4 15 - TRBV9 - TGTGCCAGCAGCGTAGTGTCGGGGTTCAATGAAAAACTGTTTTTT CASSVVSGFNEKLFF
TRBJ2-7 12 - TRBV11-2 - TGTGCCAGCAGCTCCGACAGATACGAGCAGTACTTC CASSSDRYEQYF
TRBJ1-5 17 - TRBV19 - TGTGCCAGTAGTATGGGTACAGCCTCATATAGCAATCAGCCCCAGCATTTT CASSMGTASYSNQPQHF
TRBJ2-4 16 - TRBV5-5 - TGTGCCAGCAGCAGGTGGACAGAATTAGCCAAAAACATTCAGTACTTC CASSRWTELAKNIQYF
TRBJ1-4 13 - TRBV7-6 - TGTGCCAGCAGCCACGGGAGGGATGAAAAACTGTTTTTT CASSHGRDEKLFF
TRBJ1-1 14 - TRBV5-4 - TGTGCCAGCAGCCCCGTAGGGCGGGGCACTGAAGCTTTCTTT CASSPVGRGTEAFF
TRBJ2-2 16 - TRBV19 - TGTGCCAGTAGTCCCCTCGAGCGGAGAAACACCGGGGAGCTGTTTTTT CASSPLERRNTGELFF
TRBJ1-3 16 - TRBV18 - TGTGCCAGCTCACCACTGGGGGCGCTCTCTGGAAACACCATATATTTT CASSPLGALSGNTIYF
TRBJ1-4 15 - TRBV4-3 once TGCGCCAGCAGCCAAGATCGGTCGGGAGGCGAAAAACTGTTTTTT CASSQDRSGGEKLFF
TRBJ2-3 14 - TRBV4-2 - TGTGCCAGCAGCGGAGGAAGGCTCCCAGATACGCAGTATTTT CASSGGRLPDTQYF
TRBJ1-2 12 - TRBV2 few TGTGCCAGCAGCGGGGCTTTATATGGCTACACCTTC CASSGALYGYTF
TRBJ1-1 12 TRBD1 TRBV2 - TGTGCCAGCATACAGGGGGGGACTGAAGCTTTCTTT CASIQGGTEAFF
TRBJ1-3 13 - TRBV4-3 - TGCGCCAGCAGCCAAGGACTGGGAAACACCATATATTTT CASSQGLGNTIYF
TRBJ2-7 12 - TRBV5-1 - TGCGCCAGCAGCCGCGGCCGCTACGAGCAGTACTTC CASSRGRYEQYF
TRBJ2-5 14 TRBD2 TRBV5-1 - TGCGCCAGCAGCCTGGGGGGGACGCGTGAGACCCAGTACTTC CASSLGGTRETQYF
TRBJ2-6 17 TRBD1 TRBV11-2 - TGTGCCAGCAGAAGGGGACAGGGAAACTCTGGGGCCAACGTCCTGACTTTC CASRRGQGNSGANVLTF
TRBJ2-1 15 TRBD1 TRBV11-1 once TGTGCCAGCAGCTTAGTCGGGACAGGGCTTCATGAGCAGTTCTTC CASSLVGTGLHEQFF
TRBJ2-6 15 - TRBV7-8 once TGTGCCAGCAGCTTAGCGCACTTTGGGGCCAACGTCCTGACTTTC CASSLAHFGANVLTF
TRBJ2-5 14 - TRBV6-1 once TGTGCCAGTAACTACGGGGACACCTACGAGACCCAGTACTTC CASNYGDTYETQYF
TRBJ1-2 14 - TRBV5-6 - TGTGCCAGCAGCTTGGCCAAGGGCTTCTATGGCTACACCTTC CASSLAKGFYGYTF
TRBJ2-3 16 TRBD2 TRBV4-2 - TGTGCCAGCAGCCAGGGACTAGGTTATGGCACAGATACGCAGTATTTT CASSQGLGYGTDTQYF
TRBJ2-1 15 TRBD2 TRBV7-2 - TGTGCCAGCAGCTCTAGCCGGGGGGCCTACAATGAGCAGTTCTTC CASSSSRGAYNEQFF
TRBJ1-3 12 - TRBV29-1 - TGCAGCGCTAGGGTGGGAGGAAACACCATATATTTT CSARVGGNTIYF
TRBJ2-1 15 TRBD2 TRBV7-3 - TGTGCCAGCAGCTTCGGAGGACTAGCTCCTAATGAGCAGTTCTTC CASSFGGLAPNEQFF
TRBJ2-1 16 - TRBV11-2 - TGTGCCAGCAGCTCAAGGGGCGATGGGGGAGACAATGAGCAGTTCTTC CASSSRGDGGDNEQFF
TRBJ2-5 14 - TRBV6-6 - TGTGCCAGCAGTGCAATAACAGGGCAAGAGACCCAGTACTTC CASSAITGQETQYF
TRBJ1-2 12 - TRBV28 - TGTGCCAGCAGCGGGACTCCCACGTACTACACCTTC CASSGTPTYYTF
TRBJ1-2 13 TRBD1 TRBV9 - TGTGCCAGCAGCGTAGGACAGGGCCTTGGCTACACCTTC CASSVGQGLGYTF
TRBJ2-1 15 TRBD1 TRBV4-1 - TGCGCCAGCAGCCACCCCAATAAGGGGGCAAATGAGCAGTTCTTC CASSHPNKGANEQFF
TRBJ2-7 16 - TRBV21-1 - TGTGCCAGCAGGTTATATTTAGCTACACGTTTAGACGAGCAGTACTTC CASRLYLATRLDEQYF
TRBJ2-1 15 - TRBV7-2 - TGTGCCAGCAGCTTATGGGGGGGCACCTACAATGAGCAGTTCTTC CASSLWGGTYNEQFF
TRBJ2-2 14 - TRBV4-2 - TGTGCCAGCAGCCTTCCCGCCGGGACCGGGGAGCTGTTTTTT CASSLPAGTGELFF
TRBJ2-6 17 - TRBV5-8 - TGTGCCAGCAGCTTCTTTTTAGCCTCACCTGGGGCCAACGTCCTGACTTTC CASSFFLASPGANVLTF
TRBJ2-3 14 TRBD2 TRBV5-1 - TGCGCCAGCAGCGGGGTAGCGGGGGCAGATACGCAGTATTTT CASSGVAGADTQYF
TRBJ1-4 16 - TRBV4-1 - TGCGCCAGCAGCCAAGGTGACAGGACAACTAATGAAAAACTGTTTTTT CASSQGDRTTNEKLFF
TRBJ1-5 14 - TRBV6-1 - TGTGCCAGCAGTGAGACGGACGGAAATCAGCCCCAGCATTTT CASSETDGNQPQHF
TRBJ1-6 13 - TRBV14 - TGTGCCAGCAGCCAAGTCCGGCATTCACCCCTCCACTTT CASSQVRHSPLHF
TRBJ1-2 15 - TRBV7-9 - TGTGCCAGCAGCTACTCAGGGTCTTCAGCGGGTGGCTACACCTTC CASSYSGSSAGGYTF
TRBJ1-4 19 - TRBV4-3 once TGCGCCAGCAGCCAAGATCATGGGGTCTACTTTCCGGACGTAGAAAAACTGTTTTTT CASSQDHGVYFPDVEKLFF
TRBJ2-5 12 - TRBV9 - TGTGCCAGCAGCGTAGGAGAAGAGACCCAGTACTTC CASSVGEETQYF
TRBJ2-5 13 TRBD1 TRBV5-1 - TGCGCCAGCAGCCACGGACAGGCCTTGACCCAGTACTTC CASSHGQALTQYF
TRBJ1-4 18 TRBD1 TRBV5-1 - TGCGCCAGCAGGAACACCGGGACAGGGTCGGTCGTTGGGGAAAAACTGTTTTTT CASRNTGTGSVVGEKLFF
TRBJ1-2 13 - TRBV7-6 - TGTGCCAGCAGCCCGGCGGGGTTCTATGGCTACACCTTC CASSPAGFYGYTF
TRBJ2-3 15 TRBD2 TRBV19 - TGTGCCAGTAGGAGACTAGCGGGGGGGCCAGATACGCAGTATTTT CASRRLAGGPDTQYF
TRBJ2-7 13 - TRBV4-3 - TGCGCCAGCAGCCAAGATCTGGGCTACGAGCAGTACTTC CASSQDLGYEQYF
TRBJ2-3 16 - TRBV11-3 - TGTGCCAGCAGCTTAGGACAGTACTTAAACACAGATACGCAGTATTTT CASSLGQYLNTDTQYF
TRBJ1-2 14 TRBD1 TRBV10-3 - TGTGCCATCACCGGACAGGGGGCGTCCTATGGCTACACCTTC CAITGQGASYGYTF